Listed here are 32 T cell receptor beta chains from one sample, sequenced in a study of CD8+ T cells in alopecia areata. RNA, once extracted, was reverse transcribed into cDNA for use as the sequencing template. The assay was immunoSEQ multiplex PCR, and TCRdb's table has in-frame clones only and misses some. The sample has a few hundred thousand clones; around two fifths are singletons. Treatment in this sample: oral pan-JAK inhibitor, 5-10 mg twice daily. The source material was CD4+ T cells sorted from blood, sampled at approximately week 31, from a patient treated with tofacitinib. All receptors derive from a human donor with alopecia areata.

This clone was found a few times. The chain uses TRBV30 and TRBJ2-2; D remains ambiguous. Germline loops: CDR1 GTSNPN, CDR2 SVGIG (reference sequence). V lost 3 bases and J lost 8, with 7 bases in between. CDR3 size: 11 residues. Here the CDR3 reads CAWSSLGELFF. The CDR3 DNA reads TGTGCCTGGAGCTCTTTGGGGGAGCTGTTTTTT. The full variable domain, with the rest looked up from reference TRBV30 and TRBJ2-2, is SQTIHQWPATLVQPVGSPLSLECTVEGTSNPNLYWYRQAAGRGLQLLFYSVGIGQISSEVPQNLSASRPQDRQFILSSKKLLLSDSGFYLCAWSSLGELFFGEGSRLTVL.

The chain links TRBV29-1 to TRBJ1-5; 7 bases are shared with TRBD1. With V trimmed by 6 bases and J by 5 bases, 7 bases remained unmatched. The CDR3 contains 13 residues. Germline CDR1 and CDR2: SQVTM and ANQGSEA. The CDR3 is CSVRGQWDQPQHF. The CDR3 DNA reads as TGCAGCGTGAGGGGACAGTGGGATCAGCCCCAGCATTTT.

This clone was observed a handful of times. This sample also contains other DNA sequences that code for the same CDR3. In DNA, the CDR3 is TGCAGCGTTGTGGGCGGGGGGAATGAGCAGTTCTTC. Protein product: CSVVGGGNEQFF. The chain carries TRBV29-1 and TRBJ2-1; 8 bases fit TRBD2. The CDR3 covers 12 residues. V was pared by 4 bases and J by 7 bases, with 3 bases of the junction left unmatched. Per germline, CDR1 SQVTM and CDR2 ANQGSEA.

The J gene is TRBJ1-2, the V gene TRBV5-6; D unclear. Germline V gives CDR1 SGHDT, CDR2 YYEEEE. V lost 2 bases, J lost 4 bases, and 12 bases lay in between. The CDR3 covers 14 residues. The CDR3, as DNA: TGTGCCAGCAGCTTCGCCGGGTGGGTCTATGGCTACACCTTC. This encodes CASSFAGWVYGYTF.

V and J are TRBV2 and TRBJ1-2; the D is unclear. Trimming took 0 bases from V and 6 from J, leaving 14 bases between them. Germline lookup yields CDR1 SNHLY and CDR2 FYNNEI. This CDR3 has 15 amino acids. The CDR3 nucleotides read TGTGCCAGCAGTGAAGCGAGGGCGCGAACTAATGGCTACACCTTC. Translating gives CASSEARARTNGYTF. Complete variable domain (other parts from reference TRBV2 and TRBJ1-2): EPEVTQTPSHQVTQMGQEVILRCVPISNHLYFYWYRQILGQKVEFLVSFYNNEISEKSEIFDDQFSVERPDGSNFTLKIRSTKLEDSAMYFCASSEARARTNGYTFGSGTRLTVV.

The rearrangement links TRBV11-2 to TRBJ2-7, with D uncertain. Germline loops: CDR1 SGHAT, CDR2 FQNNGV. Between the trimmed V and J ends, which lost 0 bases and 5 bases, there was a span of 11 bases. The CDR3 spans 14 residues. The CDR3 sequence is CASSLDLQRNEQYF. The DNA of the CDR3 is TGTGCCAGCAGCTTAGATCTGCAAAGGAACGAGCAGTACTTC.

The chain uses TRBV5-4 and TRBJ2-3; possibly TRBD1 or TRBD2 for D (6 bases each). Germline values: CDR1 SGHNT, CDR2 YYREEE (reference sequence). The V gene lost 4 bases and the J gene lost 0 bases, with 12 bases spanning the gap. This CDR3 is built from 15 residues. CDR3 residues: CASSRQGTSTDTQYF. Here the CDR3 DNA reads TGTGCCAGCAGCCGGCAGGGGACTAGCACAGATACGCAGTATTTT.

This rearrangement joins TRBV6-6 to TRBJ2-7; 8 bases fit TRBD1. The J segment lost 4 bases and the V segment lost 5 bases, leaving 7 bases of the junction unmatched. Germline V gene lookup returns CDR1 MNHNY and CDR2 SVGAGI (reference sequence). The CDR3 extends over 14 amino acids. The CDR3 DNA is TGTGCCAGCAGTCGGGACAGGCCCCCGTACGAGCAGTACTTC. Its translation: CASSRDRPPYEQYF.

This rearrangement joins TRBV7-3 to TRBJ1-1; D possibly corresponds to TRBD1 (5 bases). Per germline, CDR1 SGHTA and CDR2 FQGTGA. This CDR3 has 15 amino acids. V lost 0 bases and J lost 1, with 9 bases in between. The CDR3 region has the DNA TGTGCCAGCAGCTTAACAGGGGCCAAGAACACTGAAGCTTTCTTT. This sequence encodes CASSLTGAKNTEAFF.

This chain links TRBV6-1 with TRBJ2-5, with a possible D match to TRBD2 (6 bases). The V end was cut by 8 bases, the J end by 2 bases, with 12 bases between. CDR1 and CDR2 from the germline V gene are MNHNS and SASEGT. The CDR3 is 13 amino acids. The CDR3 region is CASQRDWQETQYF. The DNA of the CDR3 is TGTGCCAGCCAACGGGACTGGCAAGAGACCCAGTACTTC.

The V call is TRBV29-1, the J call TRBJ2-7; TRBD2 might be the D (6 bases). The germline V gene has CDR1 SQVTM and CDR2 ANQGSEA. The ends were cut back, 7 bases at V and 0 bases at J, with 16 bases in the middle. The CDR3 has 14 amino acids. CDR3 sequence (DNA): TGCAGCGCCCTCGGAGGGCAGAACTCCTACGAGCAGTACTTC. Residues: CSALGGQNSYEQYF.

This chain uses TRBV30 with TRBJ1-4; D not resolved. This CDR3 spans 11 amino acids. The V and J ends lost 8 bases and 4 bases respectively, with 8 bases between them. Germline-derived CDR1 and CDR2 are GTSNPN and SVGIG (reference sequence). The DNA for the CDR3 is TGTGCCGCCGCCTTTAATGAAAAACTGTTTTTT. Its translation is CAAAFNEKLFF.

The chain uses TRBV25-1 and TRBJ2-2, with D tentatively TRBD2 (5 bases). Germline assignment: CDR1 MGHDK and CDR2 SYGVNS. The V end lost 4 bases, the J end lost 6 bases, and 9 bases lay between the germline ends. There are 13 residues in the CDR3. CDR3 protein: CASSVGGAGELFF. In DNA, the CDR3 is TGTGCCAGCAGTGTCGGAGGAGCCGGGGAGCTGTTTTTT.

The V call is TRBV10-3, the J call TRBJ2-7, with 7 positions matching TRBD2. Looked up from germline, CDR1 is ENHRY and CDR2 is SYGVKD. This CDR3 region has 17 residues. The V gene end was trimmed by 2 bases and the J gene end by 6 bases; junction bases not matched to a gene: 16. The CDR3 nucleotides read TGTGCCATCAGTGAGGGCGCCGGGGGGAGGTTAGTCAGCGAGCAGTACTTC. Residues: CAISEGAGGRLVSEQYF.

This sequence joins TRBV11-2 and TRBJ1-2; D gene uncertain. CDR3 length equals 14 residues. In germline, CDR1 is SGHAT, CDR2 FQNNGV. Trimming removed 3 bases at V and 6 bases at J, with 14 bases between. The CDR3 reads CASSFTGLLDGYTF. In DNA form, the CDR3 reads TGTGCCAGCAGCTTCACCGGGCTATTGGATGGCTACACCTTC.

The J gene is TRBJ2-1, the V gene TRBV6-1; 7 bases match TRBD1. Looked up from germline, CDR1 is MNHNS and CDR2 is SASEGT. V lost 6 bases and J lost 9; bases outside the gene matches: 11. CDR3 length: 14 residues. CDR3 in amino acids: CASRGDSRLREQFF. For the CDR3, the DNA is TGTGCCAGCAGGGGGGACAGCCGCCTGCGTGAGCAGTTCTTC.

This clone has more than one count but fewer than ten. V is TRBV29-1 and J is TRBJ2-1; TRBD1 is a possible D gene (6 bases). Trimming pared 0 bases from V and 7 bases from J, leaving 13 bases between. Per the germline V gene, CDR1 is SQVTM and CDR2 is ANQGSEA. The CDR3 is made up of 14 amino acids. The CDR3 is CSVEDPTGRNEQFF. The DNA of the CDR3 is TGCAGCGTTGAAGATCCGACAGGCCGAAATGAGCAGTTCTTC.

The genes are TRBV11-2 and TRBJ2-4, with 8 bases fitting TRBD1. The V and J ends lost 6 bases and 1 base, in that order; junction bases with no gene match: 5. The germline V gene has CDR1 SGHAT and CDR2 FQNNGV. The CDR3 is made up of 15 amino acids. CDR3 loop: CASRLRTGAKNIQYF. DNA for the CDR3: TGTGCCAGCAGATTGAGGACAGGGGCCAAAAACATTCAGTACTTC.

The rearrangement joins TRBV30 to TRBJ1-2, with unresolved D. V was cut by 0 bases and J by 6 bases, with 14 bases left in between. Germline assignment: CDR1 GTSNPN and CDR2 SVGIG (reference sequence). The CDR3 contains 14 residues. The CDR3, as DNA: TGTGCCTGGAGTGTATCTCGGCATGGGCATGGCTACACCTTC. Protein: CAWSVSRHGHGYTF. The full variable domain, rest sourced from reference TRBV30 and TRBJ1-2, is SQTIHQWPATLVQPVGSPLSLECTVEGTSNPNLYWYRQAAGRGLQLLFYSVGIGQISSEVPQNLSASRPQDRQFILSSKKLLLSDSGFYLCAWSVSRHGHGYTFGSGTRLTVV.

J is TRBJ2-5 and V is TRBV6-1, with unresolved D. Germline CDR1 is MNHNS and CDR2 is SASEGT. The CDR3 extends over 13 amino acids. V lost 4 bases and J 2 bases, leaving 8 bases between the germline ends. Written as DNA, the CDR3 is TGTGCCAGCAGTGTTACCCAACAAGAGACCCAGTACTTC. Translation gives CASSVTQQETQYF.

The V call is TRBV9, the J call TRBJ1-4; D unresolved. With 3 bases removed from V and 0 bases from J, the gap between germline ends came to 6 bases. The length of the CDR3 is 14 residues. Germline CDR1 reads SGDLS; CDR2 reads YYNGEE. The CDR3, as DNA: TGTGCCAGCAGCGCGTCGGCAACTAATGAAAAACTGTTTTTT. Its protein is CASSASATNEKLFF.

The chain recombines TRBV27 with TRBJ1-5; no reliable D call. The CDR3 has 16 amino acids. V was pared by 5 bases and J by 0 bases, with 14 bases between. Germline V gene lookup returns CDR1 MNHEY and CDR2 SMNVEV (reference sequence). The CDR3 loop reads CASSLILLYSNQPQHF. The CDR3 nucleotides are TGTGCCAGCAGTCTCATACTGTTATATAGCAATCAGCCCCAGCATTTT.

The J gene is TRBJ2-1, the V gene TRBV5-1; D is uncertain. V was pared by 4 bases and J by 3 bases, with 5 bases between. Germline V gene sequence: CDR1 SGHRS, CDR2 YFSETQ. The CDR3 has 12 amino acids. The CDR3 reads CASSVFYNEQFF. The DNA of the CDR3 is TGCGCCAGCAGCGTGTTCTACAATGAGCAGTTCTTC. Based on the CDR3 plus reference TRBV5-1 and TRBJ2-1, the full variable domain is KAGVTQTPRYLIKTRGQQVTLSCSPISGHRSVSWYQQTPGQGLQFLFEYFSETQRNKGNFPGRFSGRQFSNSRSEMNVSTLELGDSALYLCASSVFYNEQFFGPGTRLTVL.

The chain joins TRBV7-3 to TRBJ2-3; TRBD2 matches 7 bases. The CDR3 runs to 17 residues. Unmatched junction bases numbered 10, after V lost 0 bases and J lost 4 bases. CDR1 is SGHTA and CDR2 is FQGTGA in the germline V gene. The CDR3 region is CASSLTSGLGGADTQYF. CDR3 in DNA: TGTGCCAGCAGCTTAACGAGCGGGTTGGGAGGGGCAGATACGCAGTATTTT.

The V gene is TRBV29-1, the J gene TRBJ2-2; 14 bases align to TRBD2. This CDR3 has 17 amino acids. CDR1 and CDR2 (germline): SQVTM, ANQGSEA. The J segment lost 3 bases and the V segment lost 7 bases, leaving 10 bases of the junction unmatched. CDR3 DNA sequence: TGCAGCGCCAAAAGACTAGCGGGAGGGGATTACACCGGGGAGCTGTTTTTT. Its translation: CSAKRLAGGDYTGELFF.

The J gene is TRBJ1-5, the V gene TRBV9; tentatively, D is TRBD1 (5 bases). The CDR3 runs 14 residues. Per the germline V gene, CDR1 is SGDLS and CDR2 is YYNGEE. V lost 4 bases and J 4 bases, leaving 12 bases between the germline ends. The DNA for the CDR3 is TGTGCCAGCAGCCCCACGGAGGGGAATCAGCCCCAGCATTTT. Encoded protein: CASSPTEGNQPQHF.

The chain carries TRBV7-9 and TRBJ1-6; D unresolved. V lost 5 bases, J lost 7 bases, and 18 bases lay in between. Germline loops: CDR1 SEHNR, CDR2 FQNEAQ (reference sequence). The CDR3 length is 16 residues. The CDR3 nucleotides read TGTGCCAGCAGCCCAAGCGGGCCACCTGGGAATTCACCCCTCCACTTT. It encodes CASSPSGPPGNSPLHF.

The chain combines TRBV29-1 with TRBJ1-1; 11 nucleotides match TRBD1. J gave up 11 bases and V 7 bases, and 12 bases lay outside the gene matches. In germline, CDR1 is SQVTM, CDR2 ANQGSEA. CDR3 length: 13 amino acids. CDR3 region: CSGWGQGDAVAFF. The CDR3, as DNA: TGCAGCGGGTGGGGACAGGGGGATGCGGTGGCTTTCTTT.

As DNA, the CDR3 is TGTGCCAGCAGCCTACTAGCACCAAATGGCTACACCTTC. It yields the protein CASSLLAPNGYTF. V is TRBV7-9 and J is TRBJ1-2; D remains unclear. Looked up from germline, CDR1 is SEHNR and CDR2 is FQNEAQ (reference sequence). Deletions cut 5 bases from V and 6 bases from J, with 13 bases between. There are 13 residues in the CDR3. The full variable domain, rest sourced from reference TRBV7-9 and TRBJ1-2, is DTGVSQNPRHKITKRGQNVTFRCDPISEHNRLYWYRQTLGQGPEFLTYFQNEAQLEKSRLLSDRFSAERPKGSFSTLEIQRTEQGDSAMYLCASSLLAPNGYTFGSGTRLTVV.

CDR3 loop: CASSEDSIYGYTF. The CDR3 coding sequence is TGTGCCAGCAGTGAGGACAGTATCTATGGCTACACCTTC. The chain employs TRBV2 and TRBJ1-2; a weak D match, TRBD1 (6 bases). The CDR3 sequence is 13 residues long. Germline CDR1 SNHLY, CDR2 FYNNEI. V gave up 3 bases and J gave up 4 bases, with 9 bases separating them.

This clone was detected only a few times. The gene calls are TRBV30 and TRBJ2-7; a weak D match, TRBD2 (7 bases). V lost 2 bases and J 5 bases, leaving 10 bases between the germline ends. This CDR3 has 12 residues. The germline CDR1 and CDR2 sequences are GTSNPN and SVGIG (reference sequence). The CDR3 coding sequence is TGTGCCTGGAGTAGGGGGGGAGACGAGCAGTACTTC. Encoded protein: CAWSRGGDEQYF.

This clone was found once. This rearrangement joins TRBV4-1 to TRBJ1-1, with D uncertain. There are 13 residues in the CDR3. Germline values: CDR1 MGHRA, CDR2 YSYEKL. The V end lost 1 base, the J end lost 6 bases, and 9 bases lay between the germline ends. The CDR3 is CASSQVFSAEAFF. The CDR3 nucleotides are TGCGCCAGCAGCCAAGTTTTTTCGGCTGAAGCTTTCTTT.